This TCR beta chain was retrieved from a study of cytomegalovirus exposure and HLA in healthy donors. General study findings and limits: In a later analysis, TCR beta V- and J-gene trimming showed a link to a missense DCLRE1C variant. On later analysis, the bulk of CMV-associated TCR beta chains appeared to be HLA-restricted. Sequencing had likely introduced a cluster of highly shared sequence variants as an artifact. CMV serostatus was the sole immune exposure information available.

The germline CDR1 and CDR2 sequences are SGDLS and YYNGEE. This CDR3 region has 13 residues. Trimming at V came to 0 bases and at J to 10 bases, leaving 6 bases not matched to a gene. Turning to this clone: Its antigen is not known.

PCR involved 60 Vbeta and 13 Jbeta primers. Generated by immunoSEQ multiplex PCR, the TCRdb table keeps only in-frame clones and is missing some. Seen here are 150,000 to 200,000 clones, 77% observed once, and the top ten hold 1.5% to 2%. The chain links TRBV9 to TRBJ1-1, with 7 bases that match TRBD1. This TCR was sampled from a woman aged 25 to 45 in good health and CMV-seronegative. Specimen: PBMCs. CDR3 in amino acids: CASSVDRGTGAFF. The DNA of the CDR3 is TGTGCCAGCAGCGTAGACAGGGGCACAGGAGCTTTCTTT.